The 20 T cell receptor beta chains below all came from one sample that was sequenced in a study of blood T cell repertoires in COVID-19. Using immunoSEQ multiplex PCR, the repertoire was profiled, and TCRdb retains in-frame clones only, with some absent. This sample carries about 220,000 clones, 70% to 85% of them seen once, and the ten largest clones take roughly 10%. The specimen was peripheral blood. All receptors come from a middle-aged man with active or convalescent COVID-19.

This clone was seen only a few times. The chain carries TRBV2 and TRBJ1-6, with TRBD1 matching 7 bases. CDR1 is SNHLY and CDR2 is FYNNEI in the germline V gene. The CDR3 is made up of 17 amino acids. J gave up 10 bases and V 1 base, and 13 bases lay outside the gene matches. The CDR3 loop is CASSEDARTGSESPLHF. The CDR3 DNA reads TGTGCCAGCAGTGAAGACGCCAGGACAGGTTCCGAGTCACCCCTCCACTTT.

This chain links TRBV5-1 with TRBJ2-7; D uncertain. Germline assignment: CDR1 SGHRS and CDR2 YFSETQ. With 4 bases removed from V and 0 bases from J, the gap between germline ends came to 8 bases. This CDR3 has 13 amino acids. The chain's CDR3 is CASSTDISYEQYF. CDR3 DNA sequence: TGCGCCAGCAGCACCGACATCTCCTACGAGCAGTACTTC.

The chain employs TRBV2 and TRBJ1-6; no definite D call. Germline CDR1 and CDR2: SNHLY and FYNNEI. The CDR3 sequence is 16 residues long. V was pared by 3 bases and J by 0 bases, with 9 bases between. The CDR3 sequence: CASSDLRSSYNSPLHF. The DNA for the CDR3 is TGTGCCAGCAGTGACTTGCGGAGCTCCTATAATTCACCCCTCCACTTT.

The CDR3 coding sequence is TGTGCCAGCACCCTTACCTCCCTTACAGGAACTAATGGCTACACCTTC. Amino acids: CASTLTSLTGTNGYTF. The rearrangement joins TRBV28 to TRBJ1-2; tentative D call: TRBD1 (5 bases). CDR1 and CDR2 from the germline V gene are MDHEN and SYDVKM. V was clipped by 7 bases and J by 6 bases, with 24 bases between them. This CDR3 contains 16 residues.

This CDR3 reads CASSQEQGRGNTIYF. CDR3 nucleotides: TGCGCCAGCAGCCAAGAACAGGGGCGAGGAAACACCATATATTTT. The genes are TRBV4-3 and TRBJ1-3; TRBD1 aligns across 7 bases. This CDR3 is built from 15 residues. CDR1 LGHNA and CDR2 YSLEER come from the germline V gene. After removal of 0 bases from V and 4 bases from J, the junction contained 3 bases not matched to a gene.

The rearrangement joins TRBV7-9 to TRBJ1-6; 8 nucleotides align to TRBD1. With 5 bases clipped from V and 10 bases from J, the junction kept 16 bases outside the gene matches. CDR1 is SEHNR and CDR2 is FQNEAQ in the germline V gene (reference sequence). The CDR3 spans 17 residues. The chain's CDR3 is CASSLRQGNRWGSPLHF. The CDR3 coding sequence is TGTGCCAGCAGCCTACGACAGGGGAACCGATGGGGATCACCCCTCCACTTT.

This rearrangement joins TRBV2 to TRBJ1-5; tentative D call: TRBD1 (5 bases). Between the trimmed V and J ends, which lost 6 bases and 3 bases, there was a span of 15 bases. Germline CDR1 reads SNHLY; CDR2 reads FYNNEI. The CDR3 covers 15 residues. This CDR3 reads CASRTLQVDNQPQHF. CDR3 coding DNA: TGTGCCAGCAGGACCTTACAGGTTGACAATCAGCCCCAGCATTTT. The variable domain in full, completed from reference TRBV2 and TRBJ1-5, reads EPEVTQTPSHQVTQMGQEVILRCVPISNHLYFYWYRQILGQKVEFLVSFYNNEISEKSEIFDDQFSVERPDGSNFTLKIRSTKLEDSAMYFCASRTLQVDNQPQHFGDGTRLSIL.

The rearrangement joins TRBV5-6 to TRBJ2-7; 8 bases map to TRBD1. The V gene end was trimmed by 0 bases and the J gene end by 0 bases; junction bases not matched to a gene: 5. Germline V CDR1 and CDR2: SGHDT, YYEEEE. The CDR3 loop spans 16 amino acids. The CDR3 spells CASSLADRVSSYEQYF. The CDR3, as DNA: TGTGCCAGCAGCTTGGCGGACAGGGTGTCCTCCTACGAGCAGTACTTC.

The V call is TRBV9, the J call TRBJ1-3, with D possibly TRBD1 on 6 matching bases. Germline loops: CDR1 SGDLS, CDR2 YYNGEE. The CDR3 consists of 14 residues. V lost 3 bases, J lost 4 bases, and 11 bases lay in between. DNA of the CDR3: TGTGCCAGCAGCGACCAGGGGTACGGAAACACCATATATTTT. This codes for CASSDQGYGNTIYF.

As DNA, the CDR3 is TGTGCCACCAGTGACACAGGGGGCGCAGGGGATCAGCCCCAGCATTTT. It yields the protein CATSDTGGAGDQPQHF. V is TRBV24-1 and J is TRBJ1-5, with TRBD1 matching over 9 bases. The CDR3 runs 16 residues. The germline gives CDR1 KGHDR, CDR2 SFDVKD. With V trimmed by 4 bases and J by 5 bases, 8 bases remained unmatched.

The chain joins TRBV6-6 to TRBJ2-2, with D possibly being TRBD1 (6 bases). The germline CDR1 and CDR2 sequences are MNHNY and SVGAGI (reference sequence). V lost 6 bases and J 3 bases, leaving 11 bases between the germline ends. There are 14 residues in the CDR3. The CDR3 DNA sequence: TGTGCCAGCAGCCCCTACAGGGACACCGGGGAGCTGTTTTTT. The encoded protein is CASSPYRDTGELFF.

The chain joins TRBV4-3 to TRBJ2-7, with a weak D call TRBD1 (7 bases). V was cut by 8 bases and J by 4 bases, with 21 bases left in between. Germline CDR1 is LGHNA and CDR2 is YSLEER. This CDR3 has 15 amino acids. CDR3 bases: TGCGCCAGCCCTAAGTCTCAGGGGGGAAGGTACGAGCAGTACTTC. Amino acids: CASPKSQGGRYEQYF.

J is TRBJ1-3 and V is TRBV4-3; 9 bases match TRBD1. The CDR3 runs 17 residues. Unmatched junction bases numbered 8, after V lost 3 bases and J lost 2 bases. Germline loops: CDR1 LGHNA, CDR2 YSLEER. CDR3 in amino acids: CASSHLPDRGPGNTIYF. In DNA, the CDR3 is TGCGCCAGCAGCCATTTACCGGACAGGGGCCCTGGAAACACCATATATTTT.

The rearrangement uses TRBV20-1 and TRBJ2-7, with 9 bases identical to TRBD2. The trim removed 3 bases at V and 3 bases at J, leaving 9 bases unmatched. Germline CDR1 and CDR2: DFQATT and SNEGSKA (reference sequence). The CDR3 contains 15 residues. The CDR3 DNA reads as TGCAGTGCTAGTCCGGTAGCGGGAGTAATCTACGAGCAGTACTTC. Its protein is CSASPVAGVIYEQYF.

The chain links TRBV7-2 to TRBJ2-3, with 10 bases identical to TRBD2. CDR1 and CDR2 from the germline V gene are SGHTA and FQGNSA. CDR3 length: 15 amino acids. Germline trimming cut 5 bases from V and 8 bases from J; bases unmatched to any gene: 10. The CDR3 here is CASSAPLAGVGTQYF. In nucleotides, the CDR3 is TGTGCCAGCAGCGCACCTCTAGCGGGAGTCGGTACGCAGTATTTT.

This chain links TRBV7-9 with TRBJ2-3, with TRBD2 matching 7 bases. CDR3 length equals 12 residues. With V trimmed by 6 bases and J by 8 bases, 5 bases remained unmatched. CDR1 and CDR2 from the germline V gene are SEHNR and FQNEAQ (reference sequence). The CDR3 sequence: CASRPTGGTQYF. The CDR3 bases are TGTGCCAGCAGGCCTACGGGGGGTACGCAGTATTTT.

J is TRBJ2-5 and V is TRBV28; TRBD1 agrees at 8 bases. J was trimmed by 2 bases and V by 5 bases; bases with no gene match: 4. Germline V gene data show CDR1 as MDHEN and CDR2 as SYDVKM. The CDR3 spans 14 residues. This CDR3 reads CASSPRTGQETQYF. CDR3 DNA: TGTGCCAGCAGTCCTAGGACAGGGCAAGAGACCCAGTACTTC.

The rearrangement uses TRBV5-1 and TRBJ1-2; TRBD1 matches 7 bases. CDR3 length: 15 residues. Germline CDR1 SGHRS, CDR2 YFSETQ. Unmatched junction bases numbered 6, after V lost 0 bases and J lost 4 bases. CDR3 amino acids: CASSLGGTASYGYTF. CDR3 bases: TGCGCCAGCAGCTTGGGAGGGACAGCCAGCTATGGCTACACCTTC.

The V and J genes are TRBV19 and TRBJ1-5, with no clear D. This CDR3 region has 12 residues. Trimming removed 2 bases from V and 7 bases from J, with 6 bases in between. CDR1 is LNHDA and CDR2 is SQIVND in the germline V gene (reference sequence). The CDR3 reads CASSITEQPQHF. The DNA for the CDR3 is TGTGCCAGTAGTATAACGGAGCAGCCCCAGCATTTT.

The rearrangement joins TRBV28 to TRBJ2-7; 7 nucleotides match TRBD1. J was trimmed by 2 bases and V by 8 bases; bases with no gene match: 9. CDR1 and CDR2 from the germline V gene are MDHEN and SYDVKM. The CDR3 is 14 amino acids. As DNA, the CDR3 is TGTGCCAGCCGTAAGGGACAGCGAGCCTACGAGCAGTACTTC. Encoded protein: CASRKGQRAYEQYF.